This is a list of T cell receptor beta chains from one sample in a study of cytomegalovirus exposure and HLA in healthy donors. Data came from immunoSEQ multiplex PCR; TCRdb stores just in-frame clones and leaves some out. The sample includes 270,000 or so clones, around 90% of them seen just once. Sequencing was performed on PBMCs. Source of these receptors: a girl under 10 years old in good health and CMV-seronegative. The CDR3 runs from the conserved cysteine through the conserved F or W. The D gene is left open where the match is weak. Clone size, where shown, is once, few, many, or a class for clones that have expanded.

V gene,clone size,J gene,D gene,CDR3 protein,CDR3 DNA
TRBV29-1,few,TRBJ2-1,TRBD2,CSVVGMTSGGNEQFF,TGCAGCGTTGTAGGAATGACTAGCGGAGGTAATGAGCAGTTCTTC
TRBV27,-,TRBJ2-3,-,CASSLKQGDTQYF,TGTGCCAGCAGTTTAAAGCAGGGAGATACGCAGTATTTT
TRBV5-1,-,TRBJ2-3,TRBD2,CASSLGTRTDTQYF,TGCGCCAGCAGCTTGGGGACTAGGACAGATACGCAGTATTTT
TRBV27,-,TRBJ2-7,TRBD2,CASSSRLAGGYEQYF,TGTGCCAGCAGTTCCCGACTAGCGGGAGGGTACGAGCAGTACTTC
TRBV6-1,-,TRBJ1-1,-,CASSIGGSTEAFF,TGTGCCAGCAGTATCGGGGGATCCACTGAAGCTTTCTTT
TRBV7-9,-,TRBJ2-7,-,CASSPGQRVERYF,TGTGCCAGCAGCCCCGGACAACGGGTAGAGCGGTACTTC
TRBV2,-,TRBJ1-6,TRBD1,CASTPGQGYSPLHF,TGTGCCAGCACCCCGGGACAGGGGTATTCACCCCTCCACTTT
TRBV6-1,once,TRBJ2-7,TRBD1,CASSGDSTYEQYF,TGTGCCAGCAGTGGGGACAGTACCTACGAGCAGTACTTC
TRBV7-8,-,TRBJ1-1,-,CASSLAAGEAFF,TGTGCCAGCAGCTTAGCCGCAGGTGAAGCTTTCTTT
TRBV7-8,-,TRBJ1-2,-,CASSLLLRFSGFHYYGYTF,TGTGCCAGCAGCTTATTGCTAAGGTTTTCAGGGTTCCATTACTATGGCTACACCTTC
TRBV4-1,-,TRBJ2-1,-,CASSQEGRNPGYNEQFF,TGCGCCAGCAGCCAAGAAGGGAGGAACCCGGGGTACAATGAGCAGTTCTTC
TRBV7-2,-,TRBJ1-2,-,CASSLTIDYGYTF,TGTGCCAGCAGCTTAACGATAGACTATGGCTACACCTTC
TRBV5-4,-,TRBJ1-4,TRBD1,CASSLQGAVEKLFF,TGTGCCAGCAGCCTACAGGGGGCCGTTGAAAAACTGTTTTTT
TRBV14,few,TRBJ2-3,-,CASSERIDTQYF,TGTGCCAGCAGCGAGAGGATTGATACGCAGTATTTT
TRBV27,once,TRBJ2-2,TRBD1,CASSSRDRGLLAGELFF,TGTGCCAGCAGCTCCCGGGACAGGGGGCTTCTAGCCGGGGAGCTGTTTTTT
TRBV7-8,-,TRBJ1-5,TRBD1,CASSLMGQGAGGNQPQHF,TGTGCCAGCAGCTTGATGGGACAGGGGGCAGGGGGCAATCAGCCCCAGCATTTT
TRBV6-1,-,TRBJ1-5,-,CASRLGEGNQPQHF,TGTGCCAGCAGGTTGGGGGAGGGCAATCAGCCCCAGCATTTT
TRBV25-1,few,TRBJ2-5,TRBD2,CATSPTRLAGNYGETQYF,TGTGCCACCTCCCCAACGAGACTAGCGGGTAACTATGGGGAGACCCAGTACTTC
TRBV9,-,TRBJ1-1,-,CASSAHRDPNTEAFF,TGTGCCAGCAGCGCCCACAGGGACCCGAACACTGAAGCTTTCTTT
TRBV11-3,-,TRBJ1-2,TRBD1,CASSPADRDRTDGYTF,TGTGCCAGCAGCCCTGCCGACCGGGACAGGACCGATGGCTACACCTTC
TRBV10-3,-,TRBJ1-1,-,CAITETVLNTEAFF,TGTGCCATCACTGAGACGGTTTTGAACACTGAAGCTTTCTTT
TRBV27,-,TRBJ2-2,TRBD2,CASSPFGGLAAGELFF,TGTGCCAGCAGCCCGTTTGGGGGACTAGCGGCCGGGGAGCTGTTTTTT
TRBV19,-,TRBJ1-5,-,CASSIGFRYSNQPQHF,TGTGCCAGTAGTATAGGGTTCCGGTATAGCAATCAGCCCCAGCATTTT
TRBV6-5,-,TRBJ1-1,-,CASSYFVGDLTEAFF,TGTGCCAGCAGTTACTTTGTAGGGGATCTGACTGAAGCTTTCTTT
TRBV7-2,once,TRBJ2-2,TRBD2,CASSQTSGRPNTGELFF,TGTGCCAGCAGCCAGACTAGCGGGAGACCTAACACCGGGGAGCTGTTTTTT
TRBV10-2,-,TRBJ2-7,TRBD1,CASSIDRGYEQYF,TGCGCCAGCAGTATCGACAGGGGCTACGAGCAGTACTTC
TRBV9,-,TRBJ1-2,-,CASSARGQPNYGYTF,TGTGCCAGCAGCGCCCGCGGACAGCCTAACTATGGCTACACCTTC
TRBV6-5,-,TRBJ2-2,TRBD2,CASRQLAGVTGELFF,TGTGCCAGCAGACAACTAGCGGGGGTCACCGGGGAGCTGTTTTTT
TRBV6-5,-,TRBJ1-5,-,CASWAGGEGPQHF,TGTGCCAGTTGGGCCGGAGGAGAGGGGCCCCAGCATTTT
TRBV7-6,-,TRBJ2-7,-,CASSRDLYYEQYF,TGCGCCAGCAGCCGGGACTTGTACTACGAGCAGTACTTC
TRBV5-4,-,TRBJ1-3,-,CASSSPSSGNTIYF,TGTGCCAGCAGCTCCCCGAGTTCCGGAAACACCATATATTTT
TRBV27,-,TRBJ2-3,-,CASWVPQATDTQYF,TGTGCCAGCTGGGTCCCCCAGGCCACAGATACGCAGTATTTT
TRBV6-6,-,TRBJ1-5,-,CASSYSIRGGQPQHF,TGTGCCAGCAGTTACTCGATCAGGGGCGGTCAGCCCCAGCATTTT
TRBV6-1,-,TRBJ1-5,-,CASSEAGQVTQPQHF,TGTGCCAGCAGTGAAGCCGGCCAGGTGACTCAGCCCCAGCATTTT
TRBV30,-,TRBJ1-5,TRBD1,CAWTTGGMNQPQHF,TGTGCCTGGACTACAGGGGGGATGAATCAGCCCCAGCATTTT
TRBV28,-,TRBJ2-1,TRBD2,CASSSIPAGGLLDEQFF,TGTGCCAGCAGTTCCATTCCAGCGGGGGGCCTCTTGGATGAGCAGTTCTTC
TRBV29-1,-,TRBJ1-2,TRBD1,CSVTRGDGYTF,TGCAGCGTTACCAGGGGGGATGGCTACACCTTC
TRBV4-1,-,TRBJ2-1,-,CASSHSPNEQFF,TGCGCCAGCAGCCACTCCCCGAATGAGCAGTTCTTC
TRBV28,-,TRBJ2-7,-,CASSLFGPAYEQYF,TGTGCCAGCAGTTTATTTGGCCCAGCCTACGAGCAGTACTTC
TRBV5-1,-,TRBJ1-6,-,CASSLGGGNSPLHF,TGCGCCAGCAGCTTGGGAGGGGGTAATTCACCCCTCCACTTT
TRBV19,-,TRBJ2-5,-,CASRWAGQETQYF,TGTGCCAGTAGGTGGGCAGGCCAAGAGACCCAGTACTTC
TRBV18,once,TRBJ2-7,-,CASSRTVSSYEQYF,TGTGCCAGCTCACGGACAGTCAGCTCCTACGAGCAGTACTTC
TRBV5-4,few,TRBJ1-1,-,CASSFGLGAPEAFF,TGTGCCAGCAGCTTTGGATTGGGGGCACCTGAAGCTTTCTTT
TRBV7-9,-,TRBJ1-6,TRBD1,CASSSPGQGAYNSPLHF,TGTGCCAGCAGCTCACCGGGACAGGGGGCTTATAATTCACCCCTCCACTTT